The 11 T cell receptor beta chains below were found in one sample sequenced in a study of T cell repertoires in cytomegalovirus infection. TCRdb reprocessed the reads with MiXCR, giving one entry per CDR3 protein. The sample consists of fewer than 350,000 distinct CDR3 sequences, roughly a sixth of them appearing once. The sample was PBMCs. These receptors came from a human donor in good health (CMV status not recorded). Some clones in this sample may be carry-over from other donors' samples.

In its sample, this clonotype was seen a few times. V gene TRBV18 combines with J gene TRBJ2-1; TRBD2 aligns across 9 bases. Per germline, CDR1 KGHSH and CDR2 LQKENI. The trim removed 1 base at V and 4 bases at J, leaving 14 bases unmatched. CDR3 size: 19 residues. CDR3 sequence reads: CASSPLQVAGLASYNEQFF. CDR3 in DNA: TGTGCCAGCTCACCACTTCAGGTGGCGGGACTAGCATCTTACAATGAGCAGTTCTTC.

This clonotype was observed many times. This sequence joins TRBV28 and TRBJ1-6; 8 bases align to TRBD1. The CDR3 runs 15 residues. V dropped 6 bases and J dropped 7; count of bases not matched to a gene: 8. Germline CDR1 MDHEN, CDR2 SYDVKM. CDR3 region: CASRSDRGRNSPLHF. CDR3 coding DNA: TGTGCCAGCAGGTCAGACAGGGGACGGAATTCACCCCTCCACTTT.

This clonotype came up many times. The chain combines TRBV7-2 with TRBJ2-7; 7 positions match TRBD1. The CDR3 is made up of 17 amino acids. Germline V gene sequence: CDR1 SGHTA, CDR2 FQGNSA. Trimming cost V 3 bases and J 5 bases; bases outside gene matches: 16. The CDR3 DNA reads TGTGCCAGCAGCTTGGACAGGTTATCGGTGCGAAGAAACGAGCAGTACTTC. This translates into CASSLDRLSVRRNEQYF.

This clonotype occurred many times. This chain connects TRBV7-8 to TRBJ2-7; 9 positions agree with TRBD2. V lost 1 base to trimming and J lost 5 bases; unmatched junction nucleotides: 6. Per germline, CDR1 SGHVS and CDR2 FQNEAQ. There are 15 residues in the CDR3. The CDR3 reads CASSLDRAGGNEQYF. In DNA, the CDR3 is TGTGCCAGCAGCTTAGATCGAGCGGGGGGTAACGAGCAGTACTTC.

This clonotype was counted ten times or more. The CDR3 bases are TGTGCCAGCGAGAAGGACTATGCAGATACGCAGTATTTT. Its protein is CASEKDYADTQYF. The V and J genes are TRBV2 and TRBJ2-3; tentative D call: TRBD2 (6 bases). The V end lost 8 bases, the J end lost 4 bases, and 13 bases lay between the germline ends. CDR1 is SNHLY and CDR2 is FYNNEI in the germline V gene. This CDR3 contains 13 residues.

There are a few counts of this clonotype. Relative to the germline gene, one junction end is altered; a read error may explain this. V and J are TRBV7-9 and TRBJ2-1; D unresolved. The CDR3 loop spans 13 amino acids. The V gene's germline CDR1 is SEHNR and CDR2 FQNEAQ (reference sequence). CDR3 bases: TGTGCCAGCAGCTTTAACTCCTTCAATGAGCAGTTCTTC. Translating gives CASSFNSFNEQFF.

This clonotype has only a few counts. The genes are TRBV11-3 and TRBJ2-3; D gene unclear. The CDR3 contains 16 residues. Germline V gene sequence: CDR1 SGHNT, CDR2 YENEEA. V was pared by 4 bases and J by 6 bases, with 20 bases between. As DNA, the CDR3 is TGTGCCAGCAGCTCCGGGTTCTCCGGGTCCCAGGATACGCAGTATTTT. It specifies CASSSGFSGSQDTQYF.

This clonotype was counted a single time. CDR3 nucleotide sequence: TGCAGCGAGGGAGCGGGGGGGGCTAATGAGCAGTTCTTC. It yields the protein CSEGAGGANEQFF. The chain has TRBV20-1 and TRBJ2-1; TRBD2 aligns across 10 bases. CDR1 DFQATT and CDR2 SNEGSKA come from the germline V gene (reference sequence). The CDR3 spans 13 residues.

The rearrangement uses TRBV7-3 and TRBJ2-3; 8 bases match TRBD2. The CDR3 covers 15 residues. Germline V gives CDR1 SGHTA, CDR2 FQGTGA. V shed 6 bases and J 4 bases; nucleotides not matched to a gene: 9. The DNA for the CDR3 is TGTGCCAGCAGTCTACTAGCGGCCAAGGCAGATACGCAGTATTTT. Amino acid sequence: CASSLLAAKADTQYF.

The chain uses TRBV12-3 or TRBV12-4 and TRBJ1-5; a possible D gene is TRBD1 (6 bases). The CDR3 is 13 amino acids. V was clipped by 5 bases and J by 4 bases, with 9 bases between them. The CDR3 is CASSKGGNQPQHF. The CDR3 nucleotides read TGTGCCAGCAGTAAGGGGGGGAATCAGCCCCAGCATTTT.

This clonotype was counted ten times or more. The chain couples TRBV7-2 to TRBJ2-5; D is possibly TRBD1 or TRBD2 (6 bases each). The CDR3 extends over 17 amino acids. Between the trimmed V and J ends, which lost 1 base and 1 base, there was a span of 16 bases. Germline V gene sequence: CDR1 SGHTA, CDR2 FQGNSA. DNA for the CDR3: TGTGCCAGCAGCTTAGTCGGTCGGGGGCCGTTCCAAGAGACCCAGTACTTC. Protein: CASSLVGRGPFQETQYF.